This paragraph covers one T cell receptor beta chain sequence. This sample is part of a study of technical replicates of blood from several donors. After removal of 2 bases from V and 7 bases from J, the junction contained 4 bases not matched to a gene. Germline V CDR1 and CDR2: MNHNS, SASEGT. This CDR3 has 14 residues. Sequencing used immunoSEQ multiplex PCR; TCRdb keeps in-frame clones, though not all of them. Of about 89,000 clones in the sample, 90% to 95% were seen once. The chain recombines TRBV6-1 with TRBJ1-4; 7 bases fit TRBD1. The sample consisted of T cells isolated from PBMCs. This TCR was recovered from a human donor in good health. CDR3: CASSEQGDGEKLFF. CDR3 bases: TGTGCCAGCAGTGAACAGGGGGATGGTGAAAAACTGTTTTTT.